The 17 T cell receptor beta chains below all came from one sample that was sequenced in a study of T cells in Graves' hyperthyroidism and ophthalmopathy. Amplification of TCR beta CDR3 regions was performed using RNA transcripts as template. An initial round of RT-PCR targeting the TCR CDR3 relied on the HTBI primer set. Each CDR3 protein gets one entry after TCRdb re-called the multiplex PCR reads with MiXCR. The data show 480,000 or so distinct CDR3 sequences, with 13% to 15% seen just once and about 17% held by the top ten. The source material was blood. Receptors were obtained from a woman in her late teens or twenties with Graves' hyperthyroidism.

This clonotype was detected a few times. V gene TRBV6-1 combines with J gene TRBJ1-2; D perhaps matches TRBD1 (5 bases). Germline V gene sequence: CDR1 MNHNS, CDR2 SASEGT. Deletions cut 6 bases from V and 5 bases from J, with 16 bases between. The CDR3 runs to 14 residues. The CDR3 reads CASRSPGRMYGYTF. CDR3 nucleotide sequence: TGTGCCAGCAGGAGTCCGGGGCGAATGTATGGCTACACCTTC.

The chain carries TRBV6-2 or TRBV6-3 and TRBJ2-6, with D hard to call. V was shortened by 1 base and J by 0 bases, with 10 bases between the two germline ends. The CDR3 runs to 17 residues. Germline-derived CDR1 and CDR2 are MNHEY and SVGEGT. CDR3 coding DNA: TGTGCCAGCAGTTACTTTTATACCTCCTCTGGGGCCAACGTCCTGACTTTC. Its translation: CASSYFYTSSGANVLTF.

Ten or more counts support this clonotype. The V call is TRBV20-1, the J call TRBJ2-7, with TRBD1 matching 12 bases. The CDR3 runs to 14 residues. Germline CDR1 is DFQATT and CDR2 is SNEGSKA (reference sequence). Trimming at V came to 6 bases and at J to 5 bases, leaving 8 bases not matched to a gene. As DNA, the CDR3 is TGCAGTGCCATCCGGGACAGGGGGCGCGACGAGCAGTACTTC. Its translation is CSAIRDRGRDEQYF.

The CDR3 bases are TGTGCCAGCAGCCCTTGGCGGGAGGCCCTCAATGAGCAGTTCTTC. Encoded protein: CASSPWREALNEQFF. The chain employs TRBV11-2 and TRBJ2-1; 8 nucleotides match TRBD2. Germline trimming cut 5 bases from V and 6 bases from J; bases unmatched to any gene: 9. The germline V gene encodes CDR1 SGHAT and CDR2 FQNNGV. This CDR3 has 15 residues.

This clonotype was observed many times. The V and J genes are TRBV12-3 or TRBV12-4 and TRBJ2-1; 10 bases map to TRBD2. J was trimmed by 4 bases and V by 7 bases; bases with no gene match: 13. CDR3 size: 17 residues. The CDR3 DNA reads TGTGCCAGCATTCCCCCCTGGTCTAGCGGGAGTTACAATGAGCAGTTCTTC. This gives the protein CASIPPWSSGSYNEQFF.

This clonotype has ten or more counts. The V call is TRBV7-2, the J call TRBJ2-5; D is undetermined. The CDR3 runs 14 residues. The germline gives CDR1 SGHTA, CDR2 FQGNSA. Trimming shortened V by 7 bases and J by 4 bases, and 16 bases separated the two germline ends. CDR3 coding DNA: TGTGCCAGCAACTCCCTGCCCCCAGGAGAGACCCAGTACTTC. It yields the protein CASNSLPPGETQYF.

This clonotype turned up a few times. The V call is TRBV29-1, the J call TRBJ1-1, with 8 bases identical to TRBD1. The CDR3 spans 12 residues. Germline V CDR1 and CDR2: SQVTM, ANQGSEA. The J segment lost 3 bases and the V segment lost 8 bases, leaving 5 bases of the junction unmatched. CDR3 residues: CSLTQGDTEAFF. The CDR3 nucleotides are TGCAGCTTAACACAGGGGGACACTGAAGCTTTCTTT.

There are a few counts of this clonotype. The chain uses TRBV6-1 and TRBJ1-4; possibly TRBD1 for D (5 bases). The V gene's germline CDR1 is MNHNS and CDR2 SASEGT. This CDR3 is 15 amino acids long. The V and J ends lost 6 bases and 2 bases respectively, with 13 bases between them. CDR3 sequence (DNA): TGTGCCAGCAGGCCCGCTGACAGTACTAATGAAAAACTGTTTTTT. Protein product: CASRPADSTNEKLFF.

The DNA of the CDR3 is TGCAGTGCTAGCCCAGGATCTGCCCTTGAAGCTTTCTTT. Protein sequence: CSASPGSALEAFF. V is TRBV20-1 and J is TRBJ1-1; no clear D. Germline CDR1 DFQATT, CDR2 SNEGSKA (reference sequence). Trimming stripped 3 bases from V and 7 bases from J, with 15 bases between. The CDR3 length is 13 residues.

The table lists this clonotype with many counts. This rearrangement joins TRBV12-3 or TRBV12-4 to TRBJ1-1, with D tentatively TRBD1 (5 bases). V was clipped by 6 bases and J by 5 bases, with 19 bases between them. The CDR3 loop spans 15 amino acids. The CDR3: CASRDRGRLRTEAFF. As DNA, the CDR3 is TGTGCCAGCAGAGACAGAGGACGTTTAAGGACTGAAGCTTTCTTT.

The table lists this clonotype with many counts. The chain uses TRBV20-1 and TRBJ2-5; 8 bases agree with TRBD1. The V and J ends lost 5 bases and 5 bases, in that order; junction bases with no gene match: 19. The CDR3 length is 17 residues. The V gene's germline CDR1 is DFQATT and CDR2 SNEGSKA (reference sequence). The chain's CDR3 is CSAWKPGQGRHRETQYF. The CDR3 nucleotides are TGCAGTGCTTGGAAGCCAGGACAGGGCCGACATCGGGAGACCCAGTACTTC.

This clonotype appeared many times. This chain uses TRBV30 with TRBJ2-2, with 7 nucleotides matching TRBD2. The ends lost 3 bases at V and 0 bases at J; junction bases unmatched: 7. Germline assignment: CDR1 GTSNPN and CDR2 SVGIG (reference sequence). CDR3 size: 16 residues. The CDR3 DNA follows: TGTGCCTGGAGATCGCGGGGGATCTCGAACACCGGGGAGCTGTTTTTT. Residues: CAWRSRGISNTGELFF.

This clonotype occurred many times. The V and J genes are TRBV2 and TRBJ1-4, with D perhaps matching TRBD1 (5 bases). Germline CDR1 reads SNHLY; CDR2 reads FYNNEI. V was cut by 5 bases and J by 8 bases, with 15 bases left in between. The CDR3 runs to 14 residues. CDR3 sequence: CASSRDRQGEKLFF. The CDR3, as DNA: TGTGCCAGCAGTCGGGACCGCCAAGGGGAAAAACTGTTTTTT.

Many counts were recorded for this clonotype. V is TRBV2 and J is TRBJ2-3, with 7 bases identical to TRBD2. The CDR3 contains 16 residues. Per germline, CDR1 SNHLY and CDR2 FYNNEI. V shed 1 base, J shed 8 bases, and the junction held 12 bases outside the gene matches. The DNA of the CDR3 is TGTGCCAGCAGTGAAGGCTCCGGGACTATTCTATTTACGCAGTATTTT. Encoded protein: CASSEGSGTILFTQYF.

At least ten counts were recorded for this clonotype. In DNA form, the CDR3 reads TGCAGTGCCAACAGACCAGGGGGTAATGAAAAACTGTTTTTT. Translating it yields CSANRPGGNEKLFF. The J gene is TRBJ1-4, the V gene TRBV20-1, with TRBD1 matching over 7 bases. The germline V gene encodes CDR1 DFQATT and CDR2 SNEGSKA (reference sequence). This CDR3 contains 14 residues. The V and J ends lost 6 bases and 4 bases, in that order; junction bases with no gene match: 8.

This clonotype was picked up many times. V usage is TRBV29-1 and J usage is TRBJ2-3, with 13 bases matching TRBD2. Trimming at V came to 4 bases and at J to 2 bases, leaving 3 bases not matched to a gene. The CDR3 spans 15 residues. Germline V lookup: CDR1 SQVTM, CDR2 ANQGSEA. DNA for the CDR3: TGCAGCGTTGGGACTAGCGGGAGTCCCACAGATACGCAGTATTTT. Translation: CSVGTSGSPTDTQYF.

V gene TRBV5-1 combines with J gene TRBJ1-1; no firm D call. There are 13 residues in the CDR3. The V gene's germline CDR1 is SGHRS and CDR2 YFSETQ. The V end lost 0 bases, the J end lost 6 bases, and 9 bases lay between the germline ends. CDR3 sequence (DNA): TGCGCCAGCAGCTTGGACATTTATGCTGAAGCTTTCTTT. This codes for CASSLDIYAEAFF. Full variable domain (rest looked up from reference TRBV5-1 and TRBJ1-1): KAGVTQTPRYLIKTRGQQVTLSCSPISGHRSVSWYQQTPGQGLQFLFEYFSETQRNKGNFPGRFSGRQFSNSRSEMNVSTLELGDSALYLCASSLDIYAEAFFGQGTRLTVV.